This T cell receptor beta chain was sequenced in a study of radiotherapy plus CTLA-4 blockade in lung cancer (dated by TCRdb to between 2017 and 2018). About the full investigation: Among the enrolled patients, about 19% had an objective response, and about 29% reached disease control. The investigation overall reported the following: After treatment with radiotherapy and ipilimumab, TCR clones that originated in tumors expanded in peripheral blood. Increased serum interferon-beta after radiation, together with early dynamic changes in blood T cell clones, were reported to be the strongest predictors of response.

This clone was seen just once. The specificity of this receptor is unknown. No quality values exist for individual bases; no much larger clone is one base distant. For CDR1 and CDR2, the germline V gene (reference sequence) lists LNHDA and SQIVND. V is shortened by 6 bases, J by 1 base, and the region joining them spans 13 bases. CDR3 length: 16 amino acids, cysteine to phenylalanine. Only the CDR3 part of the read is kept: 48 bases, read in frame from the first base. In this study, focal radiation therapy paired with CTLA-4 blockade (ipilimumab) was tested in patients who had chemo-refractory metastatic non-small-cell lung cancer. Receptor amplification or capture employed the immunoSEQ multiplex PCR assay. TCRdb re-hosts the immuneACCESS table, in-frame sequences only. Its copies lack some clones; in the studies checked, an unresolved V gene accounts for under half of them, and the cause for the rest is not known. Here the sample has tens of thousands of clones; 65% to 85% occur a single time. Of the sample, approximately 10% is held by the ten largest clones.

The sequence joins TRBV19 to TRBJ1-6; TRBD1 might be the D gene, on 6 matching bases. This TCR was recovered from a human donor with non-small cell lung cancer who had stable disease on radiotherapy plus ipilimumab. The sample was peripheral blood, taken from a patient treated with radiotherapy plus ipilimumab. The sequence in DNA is TGTGCCAGTAGCACCACAGGGATATCCTATAATTCACCCCTCCACTTT. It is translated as CASSTTGISYNSPLHF.